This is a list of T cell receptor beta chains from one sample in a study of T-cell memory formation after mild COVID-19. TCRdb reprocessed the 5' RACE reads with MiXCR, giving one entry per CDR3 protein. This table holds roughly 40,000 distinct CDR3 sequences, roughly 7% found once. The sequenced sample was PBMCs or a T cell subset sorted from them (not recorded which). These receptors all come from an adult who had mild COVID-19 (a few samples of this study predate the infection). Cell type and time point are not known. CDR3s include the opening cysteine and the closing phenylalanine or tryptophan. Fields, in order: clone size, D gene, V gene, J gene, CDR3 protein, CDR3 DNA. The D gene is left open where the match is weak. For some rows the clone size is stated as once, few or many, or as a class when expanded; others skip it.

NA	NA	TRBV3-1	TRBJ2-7	CASSRPRGEQYF	TGTGCCAGCAGCCGACCCCGCGGCGAGCAGTACTTC
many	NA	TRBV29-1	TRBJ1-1	CSVLRWGGNTEAFF	TGCAGCGTGCTACGATGGGGGGGGAACACTGAAGCTTTCTTT
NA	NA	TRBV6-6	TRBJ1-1	CASSYHGTTEAFF	TGTGCCAGCAGTTACCACGGGACGACTGAAGCTTTCTTT
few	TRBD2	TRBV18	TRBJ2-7	CASSQTSGRVYEQYF	TGTGCCAGCTCTCAAACTAGCGGGAGGGTCTACGAGCAGTACTTC
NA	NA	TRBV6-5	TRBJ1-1	CASSYNRRGDTEAFF	TGTGCCAGCAGTTACAACCGCCGGGGGGACACTGAAGCTTTCTTT
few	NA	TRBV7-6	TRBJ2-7	CASSLRGGGYDEQYF	TGTGCCAGCAGCTTACGTGGAGGGGGGTACGACGAGCAGTACTTC
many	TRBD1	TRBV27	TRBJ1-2	CASSFRGLRHGYTF	TGTGCCAGCAGTTTCAGGGGGCTTAGACATGGCTACACCTTC
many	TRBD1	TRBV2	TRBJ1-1	CASSLDRGNTEAFF	TGTGCCAGCAGTCTAGACAGGGGTAACACTGAAGCTTTCTTT
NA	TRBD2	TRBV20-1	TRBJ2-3	CSARREGRTDTQYF	TGCAGTGCTAGACGGGAGGGTCGGACAGATACGCAGTATTTT
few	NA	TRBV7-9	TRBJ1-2	CASSSQGPDGYTF	TGTGCCAGCAGCTCACAGGGCCCCGATGGCTACACCTTC
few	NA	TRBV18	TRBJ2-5	CASSFGQQETQYF	TGTGCCAGCTCATTTGGCCAGCAAGAGACCCAGTACTTC
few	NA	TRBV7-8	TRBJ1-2	CASSEGRKDSGYTF	TGTGCCAGCAGTGAGGGTCGAAAGGACTCTGGCTACACCTTC
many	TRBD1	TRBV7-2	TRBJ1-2	CASSPEEGASYTF	TGTGCCAGCAGTCCGGAGGAGGGGGCGAGCTACACCTTC
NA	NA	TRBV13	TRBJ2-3	CASSLGVGTDTQYF	TGTGCCAGCAGCTTAGGAGTAGGCACAGATACGCAGTATTTT
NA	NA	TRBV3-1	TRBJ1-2	CASSQGWDGYGYTF	TGTGCCAGCAGCCAAGGATGGGACGGCTATGGCTACACCTTC
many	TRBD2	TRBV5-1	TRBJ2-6	CASSSPSGGAFGANVLTF	TGCGCCAGCAGCTCCCCTAGCGGGGGGGCGTTTGGGGCCAACGTCCTGACTTTC
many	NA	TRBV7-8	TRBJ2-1	CASSSGLINEQFF	TGTGCCAGCAGCTCCGGACTAATCAATGAGCAGTTCTTC
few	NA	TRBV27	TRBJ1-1	CASRLSGAMNTEAFF	TGTGCCAGCAGACTATCGGGTGCAATGAACACTGAAGCTTTCTTT
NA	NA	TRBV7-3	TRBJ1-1	CASSLTPVGRNTEAFF	TGTGCCAGCAGCTTAACTCCAGTGGGAAGGAACACTGAAGCTTTCTTT
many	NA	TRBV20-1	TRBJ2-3	CSARNLALSTDTQYF	TGCAGTGCCAGGAACTTAGCGCTTAGCACAGATACGCAGTATTTT
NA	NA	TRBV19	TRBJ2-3	CASNSPARPGDTQYF	TGTGCCAGTAATTCCCCCGCGAGGCCCGGAGATACGCAGTATTTT
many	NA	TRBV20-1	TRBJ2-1	CSAVTGGYNEQFF	TGCAGTGCTGTGACCGGGGGCTACAATGAGCAGTTCTTC
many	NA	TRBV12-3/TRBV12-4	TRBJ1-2	CASSLAAYYGYTF	TGTGCCAGCAGTTTAGCGGCCTACTATGGCTACACCTTC
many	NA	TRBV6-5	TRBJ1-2	CASSYQSGKSGGYTF	TGTGCCAGCAGTTACCAATCGGGGAAGTCGGGCGGCTACACCTTC
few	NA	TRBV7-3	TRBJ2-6	CASSLPQEPKPSGANVLTF	TGTGCCAGCAGCTTACCACAGGAGCCTAAACCCTCTGGGGCCAACGTCCTGACTTTC
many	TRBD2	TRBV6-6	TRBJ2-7	CASSPRTSGAYEQYF	TGTGCCAGCAGTCCCCGGACTAGCGGGGCTTACGAGCAGTACTTC
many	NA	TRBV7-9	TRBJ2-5	CASSTLLVQETQYF	TGTGCCAGCAGCACCCTTCTGGTACAAGAGACCCAGTACTTC
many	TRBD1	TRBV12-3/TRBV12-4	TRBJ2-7	CASQPGQGTSEQYF	TGTGCCAGCCAACCAGGACAGGGTACCTCCGAGCAGTACTTC
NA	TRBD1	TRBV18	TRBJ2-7	CASSPSGTGTGEQYF	TGTGCCAGCTCCCCTTCCGGGACAGGGACTGGCGAGCAGTACTTC
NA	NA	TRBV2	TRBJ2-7	CASSERGQAYEQYF	TGTGCCAGCAGTGAAAGAGGGCAAGCCTACGAGCAGTACTTC
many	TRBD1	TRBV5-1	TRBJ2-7	CASRPGTASSYEQYF	TGCGCCAGCCGGCCCGGGACAGCTTCCTCCTACGAGCAGTACTTC
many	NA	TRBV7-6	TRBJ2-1	CASSLVADSYNEQFF	TGTGCCAGCAGCTTAGTAGCGGACTCCTACAATGAGCAGTTCTTC
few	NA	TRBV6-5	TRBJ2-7	CASSYGGVGSYEQYF	TGTGCCAGCAGTTACGGCGGGGTTGGGTCCTACGAGCAGTACTTC
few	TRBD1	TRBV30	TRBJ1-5	CAWGTGDNQPQHF	TGTGCCTGGGGGACAGGGGATAATCAGCCCCAGCATTTT
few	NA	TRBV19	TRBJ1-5	CASNERQLYQPQHF	TGTGCCAGTAACGAGAGACAGCTTTATCAGCCCCAGCATTTT
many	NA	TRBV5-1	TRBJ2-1	CASSLDSGEQFF	TGCGCCAGCAGCTTGGATTCAGGTGAGCAGTTCTTC
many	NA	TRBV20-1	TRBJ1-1	CSVSPGGTEAFF	TGCAGTGTATCCCCAGGCGGGACTGAAGCTTTCTTT
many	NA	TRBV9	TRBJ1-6	CASSSGDGYNSPLHF	TGTGCCAGTTCTTCAGGGGACGGCTATAATTCACCCCTCCACTTT
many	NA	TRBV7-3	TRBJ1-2	CASSLGASNYGYTF	TGTGCCAGCAGCTTGGGGGCTTCTAACTATGGCTACACCTTC
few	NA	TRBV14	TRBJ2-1	CASSHNTVNNEQFF	TGTGCCAGCAGCCATAATACAGTGAACAATGAGCAGTTCTTC
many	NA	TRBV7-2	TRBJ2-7	CASSLAAGQNYEQYF	TGTGCCAGCAGCTTAGCAGCAGGACAGAACTACGAGCAGTACTTC
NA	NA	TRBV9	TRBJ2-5	CASSAGGLLDGRETQYF	TGTGCCAGCAGCGCGGGCGGCCTTCTAGACGGGCGGGAGACCCAGTACTTC
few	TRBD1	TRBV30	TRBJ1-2	CAWGTGGNYGYTF	TGTGCCTGGGGGACAGGGGGAAACTATGGCTACACCTTC